This entry lists 27 T cell receptor beta chains sequenced from one sample in a study of OX40 agonist ivuxolimab in advanced cancers. Clones were sequenced by immunoSEQ multiplex PCR, and TCRdb holds only the in-frame ones, with some missing. The table lists approximately 70,000 clones, 82% of them singletons. This sample comprised CD4+ or CD8+ T cells sorted from blood, obtained in a trial of the OX40 agonist ivuxolimab. Receptors originate from an adult with an advanced solid tumor such as melanoma, head and neck, liver or kidney cancer.

This chain connects TRBV2 to TRBJ2-3; a possible D gene is TRBD2 (5 bases). Trimming took off 3 bases at V and 2 bases at J, with 9 bases between the two ends. Per germline, CDR1 SNHLY and CDR2 FYNNEI. This CDR3 has 14 amino acids. CDR3 in amino acids: CASSERVITDTQYF. CDR3 nucleotides: TGTGCCAGCAGTGAGCGGGTAATCACAGATACGCAGTATTTT.

The chain uses TRBV6-5 and TRBJ1-1, with D possibly being TRBD1 (6 bases). Trimming cost V 5 bases and J 7 bases, with 17 bases left between them. Germline V gene sequence: CDR1 MNHEY, CDR2 SVGAGI. The CDR3 is 14 residues long. The CDR3 spells CASSQYGGEIEAFF. The CDR3 bases are TGTGCCAGCAGTCAGTATGGGGGCGAAATTGAAGCTTTCTTT.

The rearrangement links TRBV19 to TRBJ2-7, with no clear D. V dropped 1 base and J dropped 2 bases, with 15 bases sitting between them. The CDR3 has 16 residues. Germline V gene lookup returns CDR1 LNHDA and CDR2 SQIVND (reference sequence). CDR3 sequence: CASSIGTGPFTYEQYF. DNA for the CDR3: TGTGCCAGTAGTATAGGAACGGGTCCCTTCACCTACGAGCAGTACTTC.

This clone occurred once. The rearrangement uses TRBV11-2 and TRBJ2-2, with 9 bases matching TRBD1. Germline assignment: CDR1 SGHAT and CDR2 FQNNGV. CDR3 size: 17 residues. With 5 bases clipped from V and 7 bases from J, the junction kept 14 bases outside the gene matches. CDR3 DNA sequence: TGTGCCAGCAGCCCGGGACAGGGCCACCGACGGGTCGGGGAGCTGTTTTTT. This sequence encodes CASSPGQGHRRVGELFF.

CDR3: CSGDIQYF. In nucleotides, the CDR3 is TGCAGTGGAGACATTCAGTACTTC. The chain carries TRBV20-1 and TRBJ2-4; D unresolved. V was cut by 7 bases and J by 8 bases, with 3 bases left in between. Germline V gene sequence: CDR1 DFQATT, CDR2 SNEGSKA (reference sequence). There are 8 residues in the CDR3.

V is TRBV5-4 and J is TRBJ1-4; a weak D match, TRBD1 (5 bases). The CDR3 totals 13 residues. Germline CDR1 SGHNT, CDR2 YYREEE (reference sequence). V was shortened by 4 bases and J by 10 bases, with 14 bases between the two germline ends. The CDR3 DNA reads TGTGCCAGCAGCCTGTGGGGCCAGACAAAACTGTTTTTT. It codes for CASSLWGQTKLFF.

V gene TRBV5-1 combines with J gene TRBJ2-1; D tentatively fits TRBD1 or TRBD2 (6 bases each). V gave up 4 bases and J gave up 2 bases, with 10 bases separating them. The CDR3 sequence is 14 residues long. Germline V gives CDR1 SGHRS, CDR2 YFSETQ. The CDR3 region has the DNA TGCGCCAGCAGCCAAGGGGGGCCCTACAATGAGCAGTTCTTC. It translates to CASSQGGPYNEQFF.

This clone was found a few times. The chain joins TRBV27 to TRBJ1-5, with a tentative D call TRBD1 (6 bases). Germline lookup yields CDR1 MNHEY and CDR2 SMNVEV (reference sequence). The CDR3 loop spans 14 amino acids. Trimming took 5 bases from V and 7 from J, leaving 15 bases between them. In DNA form, the CDR3 reads TGTGCCAGCAGTCCCACAGGGACCGGCCAGCCCCAGCATTTT. Amino acid sequence: CASSPTGTGQPQHF.

V gene TRBV15 combines with J gene TRBJ1-2; perhaps TRBD1 as D (6 bases). Trimming cost V 5 bases and J 5 bases, with 24 bases left between them. The CDR3 consists of 17 residues. The germline V gene encodes CDR1 LNHNV and CDR2 YYDKDF (reference sequence). The CDR3 bases are TGTGCCACCAGCGGACGCGACAGGACCCTCAGGGAATATGGCTACACCTTC. This codes for CATSGRDRTLREYGYTF. The variable domain in full, completed from reference TRBV15 and TRBJ1-2, reads DAMVIQNPRYQVTQFGKPVTLSCSQTLNHNVMYWYQQKSSQAPKLLFHYYDKDFNNEADTPDNFQSRRPNTSFCFLDIRSPGLGDTAMYLCATSGRDRTLREYGYTFGSGTRLTVV.

V usage is TRBV6-5 and J usage is TRBJ1-1; 10 bases fit TRBD1. The trim removed 5 bases at V and 10 bases at J, leaving 13 bases unmatched. The CDR3 contains 15 residues. Germline V gene sequence: CDR1 MNHEY, CDR2 SVGAGI. This chain's CDR3 is CASSQDRGTAFGAFF. The CDR3 region has the DNA TGTGCCAGCAGTCAGGACAGGGGGACGGCCTTCGGAGCTTTCTTT.

The V gene is TRBV4-1, the J gene TRBJ2-5, with D perhaps matching TRBD2 (5 bases). Germline V CDR1 and CDR2: MGHRA, YSYEKL. The V end lost 4 bases, the J end lost 3 bases, and 15 bases lay between the germline ends. The CDR3 has 15 residues. The CDR3 region is CASSLPGSGKETQYF. CDR3 bases: TGCGCCAGCAGCCTACCGGGGTCAGGCAAAGAGACCCAGTACTTC.

V is TRBV5-1 and J is TRBJ2-3; D is ambiguous. Germline CDR1 SGHRS, CDR2 YFSETQ. V lost 0 bases, J lost 3 bases, and 5 bases lay in between. This CDR3 has 13 amino acids. The CDR3 DNA follows: TGCGCCAGCAGCTTGGGCCGGACAGATACGCAGTATTTT. It yields the protein CASSLGRTDTQYF.

This CDR3 reads CASSPGQLDNSPLHF. CDR3 nucleotides: TGTGCCAGCAGCCCGGGACAGCTAGATAATTCACCCCTCCACTTT. The V gene is TRBV7-9, the J gene TRBJ1-6; 7 bases map to TRBD1. Germline trimming cut 5 bases from V and 5 bases from J; bases unmatched to any gene: 6. The CDR3 totals 15 residues. Per germline, CDR1 SEHNR and CDR2 FQNEAQ (reference sequence).

This chain links TRBV7-6 with TRBJ2-1; 12 nucleotides agree with TRBD1. The junction had 6 bases not matched to a gene; V was cut back by 5 bases and J by 7 bases. The CDR3 runs 15 residues. Per the germline V gene, CDR1 is SGHVS and CDR2 is FNYEAQ. The CDR3 loop reads CASSQGQGAFNEQFF. The CDR3, as DNA: TGTGCCAGCAGCCAGGGACAGGGGGCGTTTAATGAGCAGTTCTTC.

The J gene is TRBJ1-1, the V gene TRBV4-1; 8 bases match TRBD1. V was clipped by 3 bases and J by 6 bases; unmatched bases: 9. The V gene's germline CDR1 is MGHRA and CDR2 YSYEKL. This CDR3 is 15 amino acids long. The CDR3 region has the DNA TGCGCCAGCAGCCAGGTTACGACAGGGGCCGCTGAAGCTTTCTTT. As protein: CASSQVTTGAAEAFF.

The chain combines TRBV5-1 with TRBJ2-7; 7 bases match TRBD2. The CDR3 has 14 residues. Germline V gene data show CDR1 as SGHRS and CDR2 as YFSETQ. With V trimmed by 3 bases and J by 4 bases, 7 bases remained unmatched. Here the CDR3 reads CASSSAGDVYEQYF. CDR3 DNA sequence: TGCGCCAGCAGCTCGGCGGGAGATGTGTACGAGCAGTACTTC.

This clone has just a few counts. The chain uses TRBV7-7 and TRBJ2-2; D ambiguous. V was clipped by 2 bases and J by 5 bases, with 6 bases between them. The CDR3 sequence is 13 residues long. Germline CDR1 reads SSHAT; CDR2 reads FNYEAQ (reference sequence). DNA for the CDR3: TGTGCCAGCAGCTTAATAGGAACCGGGGAGCTGTTTTTT. Residues: CASSLIGTGELFF.

The chain joins TRBV30 to TRBJ2-5; maybe TRBD2 (5 bases). The CDR3 contains 13 residues. The V end was cut by 0 bases, the J end by 11 bases, with 16 bases between. Germline CDR1 is GTSNPN and CDR2 is SVGIG (reference sequence). Written as DNA, the CDR3 is TGTGCCTGGAGTGTACTCGGGCCTGGGGAGCAGTACTTC. Its protein product is CAWSVLGPGEQYF.

The chain joins TRBV12-2 to TRBJ2-1; the table calls TRBD1, which could not be checked here. TRBV12-2 represents a pseudogene. The CDR3 has 16 amino acids. The CDR3, as DNA: TGTGCAAGTCGCTTAGCCGGGACACCTATCACCAATGAGCAGTTCTTC. Translating gives CASRLAGTPITNEQFF.

V is TRBV9 and J is TRBJ2-2; maybe TRBD2 (5 bases). This CDR3 region has 15 residues. Trimming pared 3 bases from V and 3 bases from J, leaving 12 bases between. Germline CDR1 SGDLS, CDR2 YYNGEE. CDR3 amino acids: CASSETGRDTGELFF. Here the CDR3 DNA reads TGTGCCAGCAGCGAAACGGGAAGGGACACCGGGGAGCTGTTTTTT.

The J gene is TRBJ1-3, the V gene TRBV5-1; D may be TRBD1 (5 bases). The CDR3 covers 16 residues. V shed 0 bases and J shed 2 bases, with 12 bases lying between them. Germline V gene sequence: CDR1 SGHRS, CDR2 YFSETQ. The CDR3 region has the DNA TGCGCCAGCAGCTTGGCCGGGACTGATGCTGGAAACACCATATATTTT. Amino acid sequence: CASSLAGTDAGNTIYF.

The chain recombines TRBV5-4 with TRBJ1-1; D uncertain. The ends were cut back, 4 bases at V and 1 base at J, with 17 bases in the middle. Germline CDR1 and CDR2: SGHNT and YYREEE (reference sequence). The length of the CDR3 is 16 residues. The CDR3 loop is CASSRIWAAKNTEAFF. The DNA for the CDR3 is TGTGCCAGCAGCCGGATCTGGGCAGCTAAGAACACTGAAGCTTTCTTT. Complete variable domain (other parts from reference TRBV5-4 and TRBJ1-1): ETGVTQSPTHLIKTRGQQVTLRCSSQSGHNTVSWYQQALGQGPQFIFQYYREEENGRGNFPPRFSGLQFPNYSSELNVNALELDDSALYLCASSRIWAAKNTEAFFGQGTRLTVV.

The chain links TRBV5-1 to TRBJ1-1, with D tentatively TRBD1 (5 bases). CDR3 length: 13 amino acids. CDR1 and CDR2 (germline): SGHRS, YFSETQ. Trimming took off 2 bases at V and 4 bases at J, with 9 bases between the two ends. CDR3 nucleotides: TGCGCCAGCAGCTTCAGGGAGGGCACTGAAGCTTTCTTT. Residues: CASSFREGTEAFF.

The chain has TRBV6-1 and TRBJ1-5; D remains unclear. V gave up 7 bases and J gave up 0 bases, with 10 bases separating them. Germline assignment: CDR1 MNHNS and CDR2 SASEGT. CDR3 size: 14 residues. The CDR3 nucleotides are TGTGCCAGCAACGACGCTGCTAGCAATCAGCCCCAGCATTTT. Its translation is CASNDAASNQPQHF.

V is TRBV7-8 and J is TRBJ2-1; the D call may be TRBD1 or TRBD2 (5 bases each). Trimming pared 4 bases from V and 4 bases from J, leaving 11 bases between. There are 14 residues in the CDR3. CDR1 and CDR2 from the germline V gene are SGHVS and FQNEAQ. CDR3 DNA sequence: TGTGCCAGCAGCTCCTCAGGGAGATACAATGAGCAGTTCTTC. It encodes CASSSSGRYNEQFF.

V usage is TRBV6-7 and J usage is TRBJ2-5, with TRBD1 identical over 10 bases. TRBV6-7 is an ORF; its function is uncertain. V dropped 7 bases and J dropped 3; count of bases not matched to a gene: 11. This CDR3 has 16 residues. CDR3 sequence reads: CASNNRPGQGKETQYF. CDR3 bases: TGTGCCAGCAACAATAGACCGGGACAGGGGAAAGAGACCCAGTACTTC.

The V and J genes are TRBV7-9 and TRBJ1-2; unclear D gene. Germline-derived CDR1 and CDR2 are SEHNR and FQNEAQ (reference sequence). The CDR3 totals 12 residues. Trimming took 2 bases from V and 6 from J, leaving 7 bases between them. CDR3 nucleotides: TGTGCCAGCAGCTTACAATCTGATGGCTACACCTTC. This gives the protein CASSLQSDGYTF.